Following are 6 T cell receptor beta chains from one sample sequenced in a study of cytomegalovirus exposure and HLA in healthy donors. This PCR relied on a set of 60 Vbeta primers and 13 Jbeta primers. Using immunoSEQ multiplex PCR, the repertoire was profiled, and TCRdb retains in-frame clones only, with some absent. The repertoire has 100,000 or so clones, roughly 12% of them found once; the top ten carry more than 15%. The specimen sequenced was PBMCs. Source of these receptors: a man in his forties or fifties in good health and CMV-seropositive.

This clone was seen only a few times. The chain employs TRBV19 and TRBJ2-5; D is ambiguous. The V end was cut by 5 bases, the J end by 5 bases, with 12 bases between. The germline V gene encodes CDR1 LNHDA and CDR2 SQIVND (reference sequence). This CDR3 has 13 residues. The CDR3 DNA follows: TGTGCCAGTAGTTTACGACCCGGGGAGACCCAGTACTTC. Its protein product is CASSLRPGETQYF.

This clone was found a few times. For the CDR3, the DNA is TGTGCCAGTAGTAACCGGGACAGGGTCCGAACTGAAGCTTTCTTT. This codes for CASSNRDRVRTEAFF. The rearrangement links TRBV19 to TRBJ1-1; TRBD1 aligns across 9 bases. Losses at the gene ends were 4 bases for V and 5 bases for J; bases not matched to a gene: 8. The V gene's germline CDR1 is LNHDA and CDR2 SQIVND (reference sequence). CDR3 size: 15 residues.

A few counts support this clone. V gene TRBV7-9 combines with J gene TRBJ2-3; 8 bases line up with TRBD1. The V gene end was trimmed by 4 bases and the J gene end by 4 bases; junction bases not matched to a gene: 7. Germline V gene sequence: CDR1 SEHNR, CDR2 FQNEAQ (reference sequence). CDR3 length equals 15 residues. The CDR3 nucleotides are TGTGCCAGCAGCTCTCCGGACAGGGCCCCAGATACGCAGTATTTT. Its translation: CASSSPDRAPDTQYF.

The chain uses TRBV7-2 and TRBJ1-1, with 10 bases fitting TRBD1. V lost 4 bases, J lost 4 bases, and 6 bases stayed unmatched. CDR1 is SGHTA, CDR2 FQGNSA, per germline. The CDR3 spans 15 residues. CDR3 in DNA: TGTGCCAGCAGCTGGGGGACAGGGGTCCCCACTGAAGCTTTCTTT. Protein: CASSWGTGVPTEAFF. The full variable domain, in which reference TRBV7-2 and TRBJ1-1 provide the parts outside the CDR3, is GAGVSQSPSNKVTEKGKDVELRCDPISGHTALYWYRQSLGQGLEFLIYFQGNSAPDKSGLPSDRFSAERTGGSVSTLTIQRTQQEDSAVYLCASSWGTGVPTEAFFGQGTRLTVV.

V and J are TRBV4-1 and TRBJ2-7; 7 bases agree with TRBD1. There are 14 residues in the CDR3. Unmatched junction bases numbered 5, after V lost 4 bases and J lost 2 bases. Germline V lookup: CDR1 MGHRA, CDR2 YSYEKL. Here the CDR3 DNA reads TGCGCCAGCAGCCTGACAGGGCTTGCCTACGAGCAGTACTTC. As protein: CASSLTGLAYEQYF.

This clone was observed a few times. The chain is built from TRBV5-4 and TRBJ2-4, with D hard to call. The CDR3 extends over 13 amino acids. The V end was cut by 2 bases, the J end by 8 bases, with 11 bases between. Germline V gene lookup returns CDR1 SGHNT and CDR2 YYREEE (reference sequence). The CDR3 loop is CASSFVPADIQYF. The DNA for the CDR3 is TGTGCCAGCAGCTTTGTCCCGGCGGACATTCAGTACTTC.